This T cell receptor beta chain was profiled in a study of cytomegalovirus exposure and HLA in healthy donors. Study-level points and caveats: Roughly uniform depth of sequencing across donors was assumed in presence/absence analyses. It has been reported that TCR beta sequences accurately predicted the HLA-A and HLA-B alleles of most subjects.

Trimming cost V 2 bases and J 6 bases, with 13 bases left between them. Germline lookup yields CDR1 SGHNT and CDR2 YENEEA. This CDR3 has 15 amino acids. Notes on this clone: What it binds is not known.

Primers: 60 Vbeta forward and 13 Jbeta reverse. TCRdb's copy holds only in-frame clones and misses some; the assay was immunoSEQ multiplex PCR. The profile shows 150,000 to 200,000 clones, approximately 78% of them singletons. The source is a woman aged 18-29 years in good health and CMV-seronegative. Sequenced input: PBMCs. The genes are TRBV11-3 and TRBJ2-2, with D perhaps matching TRBD2 (6 bases). This CDR3 is CASSLTGSGSGELFF. The CDR3 region has the DNA TGTGCCAGCAGCTTAACCGGGAGCGGGTCCGGGGAGCTGTTTTTT.